The 3 T cell receptor beta chains reported below all come from one sample, sequenced in a study of cytomegalovirus exposure and HLA in healthy donors. The PCR used 60 Vbeta and 13 Jbeta primers. Sequenced by immunoSEQ multiplex PCR; TCRdb stores in-frame clones only, minus some. The repertoire holds 70,000 or so clones, with roughly four fifths as singletons. Sequencing was performed on PBMCs. These receptors all stem from a woman in her fifties or sixties in good health and CMV-seropositive.

This chain joins TRBV9 and TRBJ1-1; D not resolved. V was clipped by 0 bases and J by 1 base, with 7 bases between them. The CDR3 covers 14 residues. The V gene's germline CDR1 is SGDLS and CDR2 YYNGEE. The CDR3 bases are TGTGCCAGCAGCGTAGCTACTGCGAACACTGAAGCTTTCTTT. It codes for CASSVATANTEAFF.

This sequence joins TRBV15 and TRBJ1-2; tentatively, D is TRBD1 (6 bases). This CDR3 region has 12 residues. Trimming left V 3 bases short and J 7 bases short, with 9 bases between. The V gene's germline CDR1 is LNHNV and CDR2 YYDKDF (reference sequence). In DNA, the CDR3 is TGTGCCACCAGCAGGGAGACAGGTGGCTACACCTTC. Its translation is CATSRETGGYTF.

The chain is built from TRBV2 and TRBJ1-2, with D tentatively TRBD1 (5 bases). This CDR3 has 14 amino acids. V was cut by 3 bases and J by 2 bases, with 10 bases left in between. Germline V CDR1 and CDR2: SNHLY, FYNNEI. For the CDR3, the DNA is TGTGCCAGCAGTGATACCGGGGGGAACTATGGCTACACCTTC. The encoded protein is CASSDTGGNYGYTF.